The 32 T cell receptor beta chains below all came from one sample that was sequenced in a study of CD8 T cells in ankylosing spondylitis. The antigens these receptors bind are not known. Study results and limitations: A TCR beta motif made of about eight highly homologous variants seemed typical of ankylosing spondylitis blood.

TCRdb used MiXCR to reprocess the 5' RACE reads, holding one entry per CDR3 protein. The data contain about 210,000 distinct CDR3 sequences, approximately 7.4% of them singletons. Sequenced material: blood, either unsorted or a sorted T cell fraction (not recorded which). The source of these receptors is a male donor with ankylosing spondylitis.

This clonotype was found many times. CDR3 loop: CASSLYTNEQFF. The CDR3 DNA is TGTGCCAGCAGCCTATACACCAATGAGCAGTTCTTC. This chain uses TRBV5-6 with TRBJ2-1; unclear D gene. This CDR3 region has 12 residues. Germline V gives CDR1 SGHDT, CDR2 YYEEEE. Trimming pared 4 bases from V and 6 bases from J, leaving 8 bases between.

The sample holds many counts of this clonotype. The rearrangement links TRBV7-9 to TRBJ2-2; a weak D match, TRBD2 (5 bases). The V end was cut by 3 bases, the J end by 5 bases, with 16 bases between. This CDR3 region has 16 residues. The germline gives CDR1 SEHNR, CDR2 FQNEAQ (reference sequence). CDR3 amino acids: CASSFFGGRPTGELFF. CDR3 nucleotide sequence: TGTGCCAGCAGCTTTTTTGGAGGCAGGCCGACCGGGGAGCTGTTTTTT.

This clonotype has a count of ten or more. CDR3 amino acids: CASSQLAEKPDTQYF. CDR3 DNA sequence: TGTGCCAGCAGTCAATTAGCGGAGAAGCCAGATACGCAGTATTTT. The V call is TRBV6-1, the J call TRBJ2-3; a possible D gene is TRBD2 (6 bases). Trimming removed 5 bases from V and 4 bases from J, with 16 bases in between. Germline V gives CDR1 MNHNS, CDR2 SASEGT. CDR3 size: 15 residues.

This clonotype was recorded at least ten times. The chain links TRBV3-1 to TRBJ2-1; 11 bases map to TRBD2. Losses at the gene ends were 3 bases for V and 8 bases for J; bases not matched to a gene: 12. Germline V gives CDR1 LGHDT, CDR2 YNNKEL (reference sequence). The CDR3 has 17 amino acids. The CDR3 sequence is CASSHSQTSGTWDEQFF. The CDR3 DNA reads TGTGCCAGCAGCCACAGCCAGACTAGCGGGACCTGGGATGAGCAGTTCTTC.

As concerns this clonotype: A much more abundant neighbour one base away suggests this may be a read error. The rearrangement joins TRBV20-1 to TRBJ2-1; a weak D match, TRBD2 (5 bases). Germline V gives CDR1 DFQATT, CDR2 SNEGSKA (reference sequence). V lost 7 bases to trimming and J lost 0 bases, with 13 bases between them. The CDR3 totals 14 residues. This chain's CDR3 is CSGRLESSYNEQFF. As DNA, the CDR3 is TGCAGTGGGAGGCTAGAAAGCTCCTACAATGAGCAGTTCTTC.

This rearrangement joins TRBV20-1 to TRBJ1-2; 12 positions match TRBD1. The ends lost 3 bases at V and 4 bases at J; junction bases unmatched: 18. The CDR3 runs to 19 residues. Germline V gives CDR1 DFQATT, CDR2 SNEGSKA (reference sequence). This chain's CDR3 is CSASLLRSGTGGAGYGYTF. For the CDR3, the DNA is TGCAGTGCTAGCCTCTTAAGATCCGGGACAGGGGGCGCGGGCTATGGCTACACCTTC.

This clonotype appeared many times. This sequence joins TRBV11-2 and TRBJ1-1, with a weak D call TRBD1 (5 bases). The V end lost 0 bases, the J end lost 0 bases, and 14 bases lay between the germline ends. The CDR3 is 17 residues long. The germline gives CDR1 SGHAT, CDR2 FQNNGV. The CDR3 loop is CASSLEGPLGLNTEAFF. DNA of the CDR3: TGTGCCAGCAGCTTAGAGGGGCCCCTTGGGCTGAACACTGAAGCTTTCTTT.

In this sample, this clonotype turned up many times. The chain carries TRBV6-5 and TRBJ2-7, with D uncertain. The CDR3 totals 14 residues. Trimming took 0 bases from V and 6 from J, leaving 12 bases between them. Germline V CDR1 and CDR2: MNHEY, SVGAGI. CDR3 sequence reads: CASSYSSGLSEQYF. DNA of the CDR3: TGTGCCAGCAGTTACTCCTCGGGCCTGTCCGAGCAGTACTTC.

This clonotype was seen at least ten times. The CDR3, as DNA: TGTGCCAGCAGTTTGCTCACAGGGTATGAGCAGTACTTC. It specifies CASSLLTGYEQYF. The V gene is TRBV27, the J gene TRBJ2-7; perhaps TRBD1 as D (6 bases). Germline V gene lookup returns CDR1 MNHEY and CDR2 SMNVEV (reference sequence). This CDR3 comprises 13 residues. The V gene lost 3 bases and the J gene lost 7 bases, with 13 bases spanning the gap.

This clonotype was seen ten or more times. This sequence joins TRBV5-5 and TRBJ2-2; D is undetermined. Germline CDR1 SGHKS, CDR2 YYEKEE (reference sequence). V lost 4 bases and J lost 0, with 13 bases in between. The CDR3 sequence is 16 residues long. CDR3 loop: CASSPPLSTNTGELFF. The DNA for the CDR3 is TGTGCCAGCAGCCCCCCCTTAAGTACGAACACCGGGGAGCTGTTTTTT.

Ten or more counts support this clonotype. The chain joins TRBV27 to TRBJ2-3; D is perhaps TRBD2 (6 bases). This CDR3 has 14 amino acids. The germline V gene has CDR1 MNHEY and CDR2 SMNVEV (reference sequence). Trimming stripped 5 bases from V and 3 bases from J, with 12 bases between. The CDR3 loop reads CASSRGLTTDTQYF. CDR3 DNA: TGTGCCAGCAGTAGGGGACTCACGACAGATACGCAGTATTTT.

Ten or more counts support this clonotype. The chain links TRBV19 to TRBJ2-1, with D unclear. The germline gives CDR1 LNHDA, CDR2 SQIVND (reference sequence). The CDR3 has 12 amino acids. V was cut by 3 bases and J by 10 bases, with 10 bases left in between. The CDR3 loop is CASSIPGKEQFF. CDR3 nucleotides: TGTGCCAGTAGTATTCCTGGGAAAGAGCAGTTCTTC.

This chain uses TRBV4-3 with TRBJ2-4; 7 bases line up with TRBD1. The CDR3 runs 17 residues. Looked up from germline, CDR1 is LGHNA and CDR2 is YSLEER. Trimming cost V 4 bases and J 4 bases; bases outside gene matches: 13. DNA of the CDR3: TGCGCCAGCAGCCTCGGACAGGCCCAAGGGCCTAAAAACATTCAGTACTTC. This codes for CASSLGQAQGPKNIQYF.

This clonotype was seen repeatedly, ten times or more. V gene TRBV29-1 combines with J gene TRBJ1-1, with D perhaps matching TRBD1 (5 bases). This CDR3 region has 13 residues. From germline, CDR1 is SQVTM and CDR2 ANQGSEA. V was cut by 2 bases and J by 5 bases, with 12 bases left in between. The CDR3 sequence: CSVELPGGTEAFF. For the CDR3, the DNA is TGCAGCGTTGAACTCCCGGGGGGGACTGAAGCTTTCTTT.

This clonotype was seen at least ten times. The chain uses TRBV12-3 or TRBV12-4 and TRBJ1-1, with 9 nucleotides matching TRBD1. J was trimmed by 6 bases and V by 6 bases; bases with no gene match: 8. The CDR3 sequence is 14 residues long. CDR3 protein: CASSRGQGTAEAFF. The CDR3 DNA follows: TGTGCCAGCAGCCGAGGACAGGGGACCGCTGAAGCTTTCTTT.

In its sample, this clonotype was seen many times. This chain connects TRBV9 to TRBJ2-7; D is possibly TRBD1 or TRBD2 (5 bases each). Trimming removed 0 bases at V and 2 bases at J, with 9 bases between. The length of the CDR3 is 14 residues. Looked up from germline, CDR1 is SGDLS and CDR2 is YYNGEE. The CDR3 is CASSVAGPPYEQYF. CDR3 sequence (DNA): TGTGCCAGCAGCGTAGCGGGGCCCCCCTACGAGCAGTACTTC.

In the case of this clonotype: A single base separates this from a much larger clone, so it may be a read error. The chain has TRBV7-3 and TRBJ2-1, with 7 nucleotides matching TRBD2. The CDR3 totals 16 residues. Per germline, CDR1 SGHTA and CDR2 FQGTGA. Unmatched junction bases numbered 9, after V lost 6 bases and J lost 1 base. The CDR3 coding sequence is TGTGCCAGCAGTAACGGACTAGTGGGGTCCTACAATGAGCAGTTCTTC. Amino acids: CASSNGLVGSYNEQFF.

This clonotype was detected ten times or more. The rearrangement links TRBV3-1 to TRBJ2-7; D is unclear. The germline V and J ends were trimmed by 0 bases and 5 bases, with 8 bases remaining between them. The germline gives CDR1 LGHDT, CDR2 YNNKEL (reference sequence). CDR3 length: 13 residues. The CDR3 DNA reads as TGTGCCAGCAGCCAAGAGAACGGTCACGAGCAGTACTTC. As protein: CASSQENGHEQYF.

The rearrangement links TRBV19 to TRBJ2-1; no clear D. CDR1 and CDR2 (germline): LNHDA, SQIVND (reference sequence). The CDR3 covers 14 residues. V lost 5 bases and J 5 bases, leaving 13 bases between the germline ends. DNA of the CDR3: TGTGCCAGTAGTGTCGGAGCTTACCACAATGAGCAGTTCTTC. It codes for CASSVGAYHNEQFF.

This clonotype was detected ten times or more. The chain carries TRBV12-5 and TRBJ1-1; 7 nucleotides line up with TRBD1. This CDR3 comprises 12 residues. J gave up 6 bases and V 7 bases, and 5 bases lay outside the gene matches. Germline V gene data show CDR1 as LGHNT and CDR2 as FRNRAP. CDR3 region: CASVSGQAEAFF. For the CDR3, the DNA is TGTGCTAGTGTCTCCGGACAGGCTGAAGCTTTCTTT. Looking up the rest from reference TRBV12-5 and TRBJ1-1 gives the full variable domain: DARVTQTPRHKVTEMGQEVTMRCQPILGHNTVFWYRQTMMQGLELLAYFRNRAPLDDSGMPKDRFSAEMPDATLATLKIQPSEPRDSAVYFCASVSGQAEAFFGQGTRLTVV.

As for this clonotype: A much larger clone lies one base from this, so it may be a read error. V is TRBV19 and J is TRBJ2-5, with 7 bases that match TRBD1. CDR3 length: 13 residues. The junction had 1 base not matched to a gene; V was cut back by 3 bases and J by 3 bases. CDR1 and CDR2 (germline): LNHDA, SQIVND (reference sequence). The CDR3 loop is CASSMDRKETQYF. In DNA form, the CDR3 reads TGTGCCAGTAGTATGGACAGGAAAGAGACCCAGTACTTC.

There are a few counts of this clonotype. The gene calls are TRBV7-8 and TRBJ2-1, with 7 positions matching TRBD2. This CDR3 contains 16 residues. Trimming cost V 2 bases and J 11 bases; bases outside gene matches: 15. From germline, CDR1 is SGHVS and CDR2 FQNEAQ. CDR3 sequence: CASSLLGRDPEGKQFF. CDR3 DNA sequence: TGTGCCAGCAGCTTACTTGGGAGGGATCCAGAGGGGAAGCAGTTCTTC.

At least ten counts were recorded for this clonotype. The CDR3 region is CASSLARATGELFF. CDR3 coding DNA: TGCGCCAGCAGCTTGGCCAGAGCCACCGGGGAGCTGTTTTTT. V is TRBV5-1 and J is TRBJ2-2; no reliable D call. V lost 0 bases to trimming and J lost 4 bases, with 7 bases between them. The germline CDR1 and CDR2 sequences are SGHRS and YFSETQ. There are 14 residues in the CDR3.

The CDR3 bases are TGTGCCAGCAGCCCGGATCGGGGAGGGGTCACTGAAGCTTTCTTT. It codes for CASSPDRGGVTEAFF. The chain joins TRBV11-2 to TRBJ1-1, with D maybe TRBD1 (5 bases). Per germline, CDR1 SGHAT and CDR2 FQNNGV. V lost 5 bases, J lost 4 bases, and 17 bases lay in between. This CDR3 has 15 residues.

The J gene is TRBJ2-2, the V gene TRBV7-9, with a tentative D call TRBD1 (6 bases). Germline V gene data show CDR1 as SEHNR and CDR2 as FQNEAQ (reference sequence). This CDR3 is built from 16 residues. V dropped 4 bases and J dropped 6 bases, with 18 bases sitting between them. The CDR3 reads CASSSPERGSPGELFF. The CDR3 DNA is TGTGCCAGCAGCTCCCCGGAAAGGGGGAGCCCCGGGGAGCTGTTTTTT. The full variable domain, rest sourced from reference TRBV7-9 and TRBJ2-2, is DTGVSQNPRHKITKRGQNVTFRCDPISEHNRLYWYRQTLGQGPEFLTYFQNEAQLEKSRLLSDRFSAERPKGSFSTLEIQRTEQGDSAMYLCASSSPERGSPGELFFGEGSRLTVL.

This clonotype appeared a few times. J is TRBJ2-2 and V is TRBV19; possibly TRBD1 for D (5 bases). The ends were cut back, 4 bases at V and 2 bases at J, with 11 bases in the middle. Germline CDR1 LNHDA, CDR2 SQIVND (reference sequence). CDR3 size: 15 residues. The CDR3 sequence: CASSKGPLNTGELFF. In DNA, the CDR3 is TGTGCCAGTAGTAAGGGGCCGCTCAACACCGGGGAGCTGTTTTTT.

In regard to this clonotype: A much larger clone is a single base away; this may be a read error. This rearrangement joins TRBV9 to TRBJ2-3; 16 bases match TRBD2. The CDR3 length is 15 residues. Germline CDR1 and CDR2: SGDLS and YYNGEE. The CDR3 protein is CASSLGTSGRDTQSF. CDR3 nucleotides: TGTGCCAGCAGCCTTGGGACTAGCGGGAGGGATACGCAGTCTTTT.

The sample holds many counts of this clonotype. This chain links TRBV29-1 with TRBJ2-1; 7 positions match TRBD2. The CDR3 covers 16 residues. From germline, CDR1 is SQVTM and CDR2 ANQGSEA. After removal of 5 bases from V and 1 base from J, the junction contained 11 bases not matched to a gene. Written as DNA, the CDR3 is TGCAGCGTTTACGGACTAGGACGAGGATCCTACAATGAGCAGTTCTTC. Translation gives CSVYGLGRGSYNEQFF.

This clonotype has a count of ten or more. J is TRBJ2-2 and V is TRBV29-1; 8 bases map to TRBD1. This CDR3 contains 13 residues. Germline V lookup: CDR1 SQVTM, CDR2 ANQGSEA. V gave up 5 bases and J gave up 5 bases; unmatched junction bases: 4. CDR3: CSVSDRATGELFF. In nucleotides, the CDR3 is TGCAGCGTTTCGGACAGGGCTACCGGGGAGCTGTTTTTT.

This clonotype was observed many times. The chain employs TRBV19 and TRBJ1-1; D perhaps matches TRBD1 (6 bases). CDR3 length equals 11 residues. CDR1 is LNHDA, CDR2 SQIVND, per germline (reference sequence). The V and J ends lost 7 bases and 10 bases respectively, with 13 bases between them. The CDR3 region has the DNA TGTGCCAGTACAGTGAGAGGGGGAGCTTTCTTT. As protein: CASTVRGGAFF.

V is TRBV19 and J is TRBJ2-7, with D tentatively TRBD1 or TRBD2 (6 bases each). The CDR3 length is 13 residues. V was clipped by 8 bases and J by 7 bases, with 18 bases between them. CDR1 LNHDA and CDR2 SQIVND come from the germline V gene (reference sequence). The CDR3 here is CASAQMAGHEQYF. The CDR3 DNA is TGTGCCAGTGCTCAAATGGCGGGACATGAGCAGTACTTC.

This chain uses TRBV19 with TRBJ1-1, with D possibly matching TRBD1 (6 bases). This CDR3 has 14 residues. V dropped 5 bases and J dropped 1 base, with 11 bases sitting between them. Germline V gives CDR1 LNHDA, CDR2 SQIVND (reference sequence). The CDR3 sequence: CASSSGTTNTEAFF. The CDR3 nucleotides are TGTGCCAGTAGTTCTGGGACAACGAACACTGAAGCTTTCTTT.